The clone carrying this TCR beta chain has just one count. Its antigen remains unidentified. The CDR3 contains 11 residues. This sample is drawn from a study of shared clonotypes between healthy human individuals. Study as a whole: In total, the donors were two women and a few men aged 18 to 49.

When replicate PCRs were run on sorted subsets, they used about 220 ng DNA, some 30,000 T cell genomes. The table came from immunoSEQ multiplex PCR; TCRdb's copy has only in-frame clones and leaves some out. Among some 2,000,000 clones, 95% were seen once, and the ten largest hold roughly 0.13%. Regarding the study as a whole: In this cohort, only blood was sampled, and tissue repertoires likely differ. Generally, estimated richness proved larger in naive subsets than it did in memory subsets.

The chain employs TRBV21-1 and TRBJ2-7; TRBD1, the table's D call, lacks a check against the DNA. TRBV21-1 has pseudogene status. The receptor's source is a man in his late teens or twenties in good health. Material for sequencing was naive CD4+ T cells sorted from blood. Regarding subset: CD45RA+ positively selected. The CDR3 DNA reads TGTGCCAGCAGCCTCGGTGGGCGGCAGTACTTC. Encoded protein: CASSLGGRQYF.